These T cell receptor beta chains were read from a single sample in a study of CD8+CD57+ T cells in acquired aplastic anemia. Via MiXCR, TCRdb re-called the reads, giving one row per CDR3 protein. The table records fewer than 250,000 distinct CDR3 sequences, more than 45% of them present only once. Material for sequencing was sorted CD4+, CD8+, or CD8+CD57+ T cells (not recorded which) from PBMCs. These TCRs come from a human donor with aplastic anemia. CDR3s include the opening cysteine and the closing phenylalanine or tryptophan. Each record gives: D gene, J gene, clone size, V gene, CDR3 protein, CDR3 DNA. A D gene is named only where the DNA matches it firmly. Expanded clones get a size class; other rows say once, few or many, or leave the size out.

>NA|TRBJ2-5|many|TRBV7-9
CASSREPHQETQYF
TGTGCCAGCAGCCGGGAACCACACCAAGAGACCCAGTACTTC
>NA|TRBJ1-2|NA|TRBV10-3
CAISGVSNYGYTF
TGTGCCATCAGTGGCGTCAGCAACTATGGCTACACCTTC
>TRBD1|TRBJ1-1|many|TRBV9
CASSAPGQGWTEAFF
TGTGCCAGCAGCGCACCGGGACAGGGTTGGACTGAAGCTTTCTTT
>NA|TRBJ2-5|NA|TRBV4-1
CASSQDGTSF
TGCGCCAGCAGCCAAGATGGGACAAGTTTC
>NA|TRBJ1-1|many|TRBV19
CASKGIAAFF
TGTGCCAGTAAGGGGATAGCGGCTTTCTTT
>TRBD2|TRBJ2-7|NA|TRBV2
CASSDGSGNYEQYF
TGTGCCAGCAGTGATGGTAGCGGGAACTACGAGCAGTACTTC
>TRBD1|TRBJ2-3|NA|TRBV14
CASSHLQRGQGDTQYF
TGTGCCAGCAGCCACTTGCAGAGGGGGCAGGGAGATACGCAGTATTTT
>TRBD1|TRBJ1-6|NA|TRBV6-5
CASSGQAATSSTSPLHF
TGTGCCAGCAGTGGACAGGCAGCAACGAGCAGTACTTCACCCCTCCACTTT
>TRBD2|TRBJ2-7|many|TRBV20-1
CSAHWASGDVYEQYF
TGCAGTGCTCACTGGGCTAGCGGGGATGTCTACGAGCAGTACTTC
>TRBD1|TRBJ1-5|NA|TRBV7-2
CASSSRTGPGQPQHF
TGTGCCAGCAGCTCGCGGACAGGGCCAGGTCAGCCCCAGCATTTT
>NA|TRBJ1-1|many|TRBV13
CASSPRSTEAFF
TGTGCCAGCAGCCCCCGAAGCACTGAAGCTTTCTTT
>TRBD1|TRBJ1-2|few|TRBV29-1
CSVGGQSNYGYTF
TGCAGCGTTGGGGGACAGTCGAACTATGGCTACACCTTC
>NA|TRBJ2-3|many|TRBV29-1
CSVVPDTQYF
TGCAGCGTTGTTCCAGATACGCAGTATTTT
>NA|TRBJ2-1|many|TRBV16
CASSQVPVANEQFF
TGTGCCAGCAGCCAGGTCCCAGTGGCCAATGAGCAGTTCTTC
>NA|TRBJ2-7|NA|TRBV7-3
CASRRGSYEQYF
TGTGCCAGCAGGCGGGGCAGTTACGAGCAGTACTTC
>NA|TRBJ2-1|NA|TRBV3-1
CASSHQGGYNEQFF
TGTGCCAGCAGCCACCAGGGAGGATACAATGAGCAGTTCTTC
>NA|TRBJ1-3|NA|TRBV9
CASRSSGNTIYF
TGTGCCAGCAGGAGCTCTGGAAACACCATATATTTT
>TRBD2|TRBJ2-7|NA|TRBV2
CASSSGGLAGDEQYF
TGTGCCAGCAGTTCCGGGGGACTAGCGGGAGACGAGCAGTACTTC
>NA|TRBJ2-1|many|TRBV24-1
CATSDLRLSGTSSYNEQFF
TGTGCCACCAGTGATTTAAGGCTTAGCGGTACAAGCTCCTACAATGAGCAGTTCTTC
>TRBD2|TRBJ2-6|NA|TRBV7-9
CASSGGGEGPGANVLTF
TGTGCCAGCAGCGGGGGGGGGGAGGGCCCTGGGGCCAACGTCCTGACTTTC
>NA|TRBJ1-2|once|TRBV10-3
CAIRDGRSTNYGYTF
TGTGCCATCAGGGACGGACGGAGTACTAACTATGGCTACACCTTC
>NA|TRBJ2-2|few|TRBV6-5
CASRRDRNSGELFF
TGTGCCAGCAGGAGAGACAGAAATTCCGGGGAGCTGTTTTTT
>TRBD2|TRBJ2-7|NA|TRBV7-9
CASSFGVGLADSYEQYF
TGTGCCAGCAGCTTCGGTGTAGGTCTAGCGGACTCCTACGAGCAGTACTTC
>NA|TRBJ1-2|NA|TRBV7-2
CASSLSSTGGYTF
TGTGCCAGCAGCTTAAGCTCCACTGGGGGCTACACCTTC
>NA|TRBJ2-1|many|TRBV12-3/TRBV12-4
CASSLAGWDEQFF
TGTGCCAGCAGTTTAGCCGGTTGGGATGAGCAGTTCTTC
>TRBD2|TRBJ2-1|NA|TRBV10-3
CASTRTSGSNEQFF
TGTGCCAGCACCCGGACTAGCGGGAGTAATGAGCAGTTCTTC
>NA|TRBJ2-7|once|TRBV15
CATSGSQGRRSYEQYF
TGTGCCACCAGCGGGTCGCAGGGGAGGCGCTCCTACGAGCAGTACTTC
>NA|TRBJ1-2|NA|TRBV7-9
CASSLLTGSDSDYGYTF
TGTGCCAGCAGCTTACTCACAGGGTCGGATTCTGACTATGGCTACACCTTC
>TRBD1|TRBJ2-3|few|TRBV3-1
CASSRTKGTESWTQYF
TGTGCCAGCAGCCGTACGAAGGGGACAGAGAGTTGGACGCAGTATTTT
>NA|TRBJ2-1|NA|TRBV19
CASSIRAGEQFF
TGTGCCAGTAGTATTCGGGCTGGTGAGCAGTTCTTC
>TRBD1|TRBJ2-1|NA|TRBV5-1
CASSFEGAIGDEQFF
TGCGCCAGCAGCTTTGAGGGGGCTATCGGCGATGAGCAGTTCTTC
>TRBD1|TRBJ2-6|NA|TRBV15
CATRQTGGQGVLTF
TGTGCCACCAGGCAGACAGGGGGCCAAGGCGTCCTGACTTTC
>TRBD1|TRBJ1-2|once|TRBV5-1
CASSWGDRGYGYTF
TGCGCCAGCAGCTGGGGTGACAGGGGCTATGGCTACACCTTC
>NA|TRBJ1-1|NA|TRBV20-1
CSARAGLNTEAFF
TGCAGTGCTAGGGCAGGGCTCAACACTGAAGCTTTCTTT
>NA|TRBJ2-3|many|TRBV6-4
CASSDSIGGGADTQYF
TGTGCCAGCAGTGACTCGATCGGGGGAGGAGCAGATACGCAGTATTTT
>NA|TRBJ2-2|many|TRBV5-1
CASTHRVTGELFF
TGCGCCAGTACACACAGGGTCACCGGGGAGCTGTTTTTT
>NA|TRBJ1-1|NA|TRBV7-2
CASSTGPPNTEAFF
TGTGCCAGCAGCACAGGACCCCCGAACACTGAAGCTTTCTTT
>NA|TRBJ2-1|NA|TRBV15
CATSRAPQGNEQFF
TGTGCCACCAGCAGAGCCCCACAGGGCAATGAGCAGTTCTTC
>NA|TRBJ2-3|NA|TRBV7-6
CASSFRFGTQTTTDTQYF
TGTGCCAGCAGCTTTAGGTTCGGGACTCAAACAACCACAGATACGCAGTATTTT
>NA|TRBJ1-5|many|TRBV15
CATSREGGNQPQHF
TGTGCCACCAGCAGAGAGGGGGGCAATCAGCCCCAGCATTTT
>NA|TRBJ1-6|NA|TRBV10-3
CAIGRGSFNSPLHF
TGTGCCATCGGGCGAGGGTCATTTAATTCACCCCTCCACTTT
>NA|TRBJ2-7|few|TRBV27
CASSHLTHGRNGYEQYF
TGTGCCAGCAGCCACCTCACTCACGGCCGGAACGGTTACGAGCAGTACTTC
>TRBD1|TRBJ2-3|NA|TRBV5-8
CASSLAPDRGTDTQYF
TGTGCCAGCAGCTTGGCTCCGGACAGGGGCACAGATACGCAGTATTTT
>NA|TRBJ2-7|NA|TRBV15
CATSGGLPNPYEQYF
TGTGCCACCAGCGGAGGACTACCGAACCCCTACGAGCAGTACTTC
>TRBD1|TRBJ1-2|once|TRBV19
CASSISGTDTFNYGYTF
TGTGCCAGTAGCATCTCCGGGACAGACACTTTCAACTATGGCTACACCTTC
>NA|TRBJ2-1|many|TRBV6-1
CASSDGSGDTNEQFF
TGTGCCAGCAGTGATGGATCGGGAGACACCAATGAGCAGTTCTTC
>TRBD1|TRBJ2-7|NA|TRBV7-9
CASSSTGDEQYF
TGTGCCAGCAGCTCCACAGGGGACGAGCAGTACTTC
>NA|TRBJ2-7|NA|TRBV12-3/TRBV12-4
CASTQGGYEQYF
TGTGCCAGCACCCAGGGCGGTTACGAGCAGTACTTC
>NA|TRBJ1-6|NA|TRBV2
CASSAGTQVSPLHF
TGTGCCAGCAGCGCCGGGACCCAAGTGTCACCCCTCCACTTT
>TRBD2|TRBJ2-7|NA|TRBV7-9
CASSPPSSGRMFGDEQHF
TGCGCCAGCAGCCCCCCGTCTAGCGGGAGGATGTTTGGGGACGAGCAGCACTTC